These 4 T cell receptor beta chains share one sample of origin, sequenced in a study of blood T cell repertoires in COVID-19. The data were produced by immunoSEQ multiplex PCR, yet TCRdb's version contains in-frame clones alone and is incomplete. The sample has approximately 190,000 clones, about 88% seen once. Sequences were obtained from peripheral blood. These receptors were collected from a woman aged 40 to 50 who had recovered from COVID-19.

V is TRBV11-2 and J is TRBJ1-1; 9 positions agree with TRBD1. The CDR3 has 18 amino acids. CDR1 is SGHAT, CDR2 FQNNGV, per germline. The J segment lost 0 bases and the V segment lost 6 bases, leaving 14 bases of the junction unmatched. The CDR3 DNA reads TGTGCCAGCAGTCGCCTCCCGGGACAGGGTCCTATGAACACTGAAGCTTTCTTT. This encodes CASSRLPGQGPMNTEAFF.

The gene calls are TRBV30 and TRBJ1-5; D not certain. Trimming took 0 bases from V and 2 from J, leaving 8 bases between them. This CDR3 contains 14 residues. Germline V gene data show CDR1 as GTSNPN and CDR2 as SVGIG (reference sequence). The CDR3 DNA is TGTGCCTGGAGTGTAGTCGGGGGCAATCAGCCCCAGCATTTT. It encodes CAWSVVGGNQPQHF.

The V and J genes are TRBV20-1 and TRBJ2-1; possible D gene TRBD2, 6 bases. This CDR3 has 14 amino acids. Germline V gives CDR1 DFQATT, CDR2 SNEGSKA (reference sequence). V lost 3 bases, J lost 9 bases, and 18 bases lay in between. The CDR3 is CSASTAGRASEQFF. As DNA, the CDR3 is TGCAGTGCTAGTACGGCGGGAAGGGCCAGTGAGCAGTTCTTC.

The chain is built from TRBV6-5 and TRBJ1-4; maybe TRBD1 (5 bases). Germline CDR1 MNHEY, CDR2 SVGAGI. The CDR3 has 14 residues. The germline V and J ends were trimmed by 8 bases and 0 bases, with 10 bases remaining between them. The CDR3 is CASWGGATNEKLFF. The CDR3 region has the DNA TGTGCCAGCTGGGGGGGTGCAACTAATGAAAAACTGTTTTTT.